This record looks at one T cell receptor (beta chain) sequence and its context. Source study methods: For nucleated cells, counts were estimated from reference gene primer amplification. Produced via immunoSEQ multiplex PCR; TCRdb's table is partial and in-frame only. The V and J calls and clone size come from that table; D and trimming were worked out from the DNA. Of under 300,000 clones in the sample, roughly 85% are singletons; the top ten hold less than 4%. This sample was taken from a study of blood T cell repertoires in COVID-19. Study summary: COVID-19 samples, acute and convalescent, were from the United States, Italy and Spain. Sources were T cells, B-cell-depleted T cells, or PBMCs; the material itself was cDNA or gDNA.

The V end lost 5 bases, the J end lost 4 bases, and 17 bases lay between the germline ends. CDR1 is SEHNR and CDR2 is FQNEAQ in the germline V gene (reference sequence). The CDR3 loop spans 15 amino acids. The sequencing input was peripheral blood. The TCR was taken from a woman aged 18-30 years with acute or convalescent COVID-19. The V call is TRBV7-9, the J call TRBJ1-2, with D perhaps matching TRBD1 (5 bases). The CDR3 region has the DNA TGTGCCAGCAGCCCCAAAGGGAACAGGACCTATGGCTACACCTTC. Protein sequence: CASSPKGNRTYGYTF.